The 20 T cell receptor beta chains below were found in one sample sequenced in a study of T cells in Graves' hyperthyroidism and ophthalmopathy. RNA transcripts served as the template for amplifying TCR beta CDR3 regions. HTBI primers were employed in a first-round RT-PCR of the TCR CDR3. TCRdb ran MiXCR on the multiplex PCR reads and lists one entry per CDR3 protein. The table lists hundreds of thousands of distinct CDR3 sequences, around a third of them singletons. The source material was blood. All receptors derive from a woman in her forties with Graves' hyperthyroidism.

This clonotype came up a few times. The genes are TRBV12-3 or TRBV12-4 and TRBJ2-5; TRBD2 is a possible D gene (5 bases). The CDR3 runs to 13 residues. The V gene lost 6 bases and the J gene lost 5 bases, with 13 bases spanning the gap. CDR3 in DNA: TGTGCCAGCAGCCAAGGACTCGGGGAGACCCAGTACTTC. This gives the protein CASSQGLGETQYF.

In this sample, this clonotype turned up a few times. The J gene is TRBJ2-7, the V gene TRBV6-2 or TRBV6-3, with 10 bases fitting TRBD2. The CDR3 runs 14 residues. Germline CDR1 is MNHEY and CDR2 is SVGEGT. The trim removed 7 bases at V and 0 bases at J, leaving 3 bases unmatched. Here the CDR3 DNA reads TGTGCCAGCACCCTAGCGGGGGTCTCCTACGAGCAGTACTTC. Encoded protein: CASTLAGVSYEQYF.

Of note for this clonotype: A far more abundant clone sits one base away, making this likely a read error. V is TRBV7-4 and J is TRBJ2-7, with 8 positions matching TRBD1. The CDR3 has 14 residues. CDR1 SGHVT and CDR2 SQSDAQ come from the germline V gene. The ends lost 9 bases at V and 1 base at J; junction bases unmatched: 8. The CDR3 sequence is CARSPRTGSYEQYF. For the CDR3, the DNA is TGTGCCAGAAGTCCGAGGACAGGGTCCTACGAGCAGTACTTC.

This clonotype was observed at least ten times. The chain employs TRBV12-3 or TRBV12-4 and TRBJ1-6; D is unresolved. V was trimmed by 3 bases and J by 7 bases, leaving 10 bases between them. The CDR3 spans 14 residues. DNA for the CDR3: TGTGCCAGCAGTTTGGAAGGGTACAATTCACCCCTCCACTTT. Encoded protein: CASSLEGYNSPLHF.

The V call is TRBV7-9, the J call TRBJ2-7; 8 bases are a match to TRBD2. This CDR3 is built from 15 residues. The V and J ends lost 6 bases and 2 bases, in that order; junction bases with no gene match: 9. From germline, CDR1 is SEHNR and CDR2 FQNEAQ (reference sequence). The CDR3 is CASRAAGRGAYEQYF. The CDR3 bases are TGTGCCAGCAGAGCTGCGGGGCGGGGGGCCTACGAGCAGTACTTC.

This clonotype was counted only a few times. The rearrangement links TRBV4-3 to TRBJ1-4; unclear D gene. Germline lookup yields CDR1 LGHNA and CDR2 YSLEER. The CDR3 is 14 residues long. Trimming pared 1 base from V and 7 bases from J, leaving 10 bases between. This CDR3 reads CASSQGGEGEKLFF. The CDR3 DNA is TGCGCCAGCAGCCAAGGTGGGGAAGGTGAAAAACTGTTTTTT.

This clonotype was seen at least ten times. The chain uses TRBV6-5 and TRBJ1-2; 7 positions agree with TRBD1. Trimming took 5 bases from V and 3 from J; bases not matched to a gene: 6. This CDR3 has 14 residues. Germline V gene lookup returns CDR1 MNHEY and CDR2 SVGAGI. CDR3 sequence: CASSQTGTDYGYTF. The CDR3 bases are TGTGCCAGCAGTCAGACAGGGACGGACTATGGCTACACCTTC.

This clonotype was counted a single time. The J gene is TRBJ2-5, the V gene TRBV4-3, with 9 bases that match TRBD1. Trimming cost V 4 bases and J 4 bases; bases outside gene matches: 7. This CDR3 spans 15 amino acids. Germline V CDR1 and CDR2: LGHNA, YSLEER. CDR3: CASSRQGGAPETQYF. CDR3 sequence (DNA): TGCGCCAGCAGCCGACAGGGGGGGGCTCCAGAGACCCAGTACTTC.

As to this clonotype: The junction departs from germline at one end; a sequencing error may be responsible. The genes are TRBV10-2 and TRBJ2-7; D is perhaps TRBD2 (6 bases). CDR3 size: 15 residues. Germline CDR1 and CDR2: WSHSY and SAAADI. The CDR3 here is CASRWGVQSSYEQYF. The CDR3 DNA is TGTGCCAGCAGATGGGGGGTACAGAGCTCCTACGAGCAGTACTTC.

This sequence joins TRBV12-3 or TRBV12-4 and TRBJ2-7; D possibly corresponds to TRBD2 (6 bases). This CDR3 comprises 14 residues. V was trimmed by 3 bases and J by 0 bases, leaving 9 bases between them. The CDR3: CASSFRRDSYEQYF. The CDR3 region has the DNA TGTGCCAGCAGTTTTAGGCGGGACTCCTACGAGCAGTACTTC.

This chain joins TRBV12-3 or TRBV12-4 and TRBJ2-7; 10 bases align to TRBD2. The CDR3 is 15 residues long. V lost 6 bases to trimming and J lost 5 bases; unmatched junction nucleotides: 10. In DNA form, the CDR3 reads TGTGCCAGCAGCTCTCTAGCGGGAGTAACCCACGAGCAGTACTTC. Translating it yields CASSSLAGVTHEQYF.

The chain carries TRBV25-1 and TRBJ2-6; 8 nucleotides align to TRBD1. The CDR3 is made up of 18 amino acids. The junction had 7 bases not matched to a gene; V was cut back by 3 bases and J by 0 bases. CDR1 and CDR2 from the germline V gene are MGHDK and SYGVNS. For the CDR3, the DNA is TGTGCCAGCAGTGATGACAGGGGCCAGAACTCTGGGGCCAACGTCCTGACTTTC. Its protein is CASSDDRGQNSGANVLTF.

V gene TRBV5-6 combines with J gene TRBJ2-6; D is possibly TRBD2 (5 bases). Between the trimmed V and J ends, which lost 5 bases and 6 bases, there was a span of 9 bases. CDR1 is SGHDT, CDR2 YYEEEE, per germline. CDR3 length: 13 residues. CDR3 sequence (DNA): TGTGCCAGCAGTTCTCTAGCGGCCAACGTCCTGACTTTC. Translated, it gives CASSSLAANVLTF. Full variable domain (rest looked up from reference TRBV5-6 and TRBJ2-6): DAGVTQSPTHLIKTRGQQVTLRCSPKSGHDTVSWYQQALGQGPQFIFQYYEEEERQRGNFPDRFSGHQFPNYSSELNVNALLLGDSALYLCASSSLAANVLTFGAGSRLTVL.

The chain carries TRBV12-3 or TRBV12-4 and TRBJ1-1, with a weak D call TRBD1 (6 bases). The V gene lost 1 base and the J gene lost 8 bases, with 11 bases spanning the gap. The CDR3 is 13 amino acids. CDR3 nucleotide sequence: TGTGCCAGCAGTTTAGGATTAGGACAGGAAGCTTTCTTT. Its translation: CASSLGLGQEAFF.

This clonotype has just a few counts. The chain couples TRBV11-1 to TRBJ1-1, with unresolved D. Germline V gene sequence: CDR1 SGHAT, CDR2 FQDESV (reference sequence). Trimming took 4 bases from V and 3 from J, leaving 12 bases between them. The CDR3 loop spans 14 amino acids. CDR3 DNA sequence: TGTGCCAGCAGCTCCACCTCGTGGGACACTGAAGCTTTCTTT. Amino acid sequence: CASSSTSWDTEAFF.

The gene calls are TRBV19 and TRBJ1-5; TRBD1 matches 7 bases. J gave up 9 bases and V 1 base, and 12 bases lay outside the gene matches. The CDR3 runs 16 residues. CDR1 is LNHDA and CDR2 is SQIVND in the germline V gene (reference sequence). The DNA for the CDR3 is TGTGCCAGTAGTATAGGACAGGGTGCCCAGGGGGGGCCCCAGCATTTT. This codes for CASSIGQGAQGGPQHF.

Note on this clonotype: Given the absence of the conserved phenylalanine or tryptophan at the CDR3 end, a read error is likely. The DNA is omitted, as the CDR3 cannot be located on it reliably, and the CDR3 follows TCRdb's listing. The chain recombines TRBV2 with TRBJ2-6; no check of the table's D call, TRBD2, against the DNA was made. The CDR3 is made up of 11 amino acids, end residues included. Germline assignment: CDR1 SNHLY and CDR2 FYNNEI. The CDR3 here is CASSVLAGGFT.

The CDR3 DNA sequence: TGTGCCAGCAGCTTGCCGGGTGGCGGGGAGCTGTTTTTT. Its protein product is CASSLPGGGELFF. The V and J genes are TRBV11-2 and TRBJ2-2; D gene uncertain. Germline CDR1 and CDR2: SGHAT and FQNNGV. This CDR3 is 13 amino acids long. V lost 3 bases and J 7 bases, leaving 9 bases between the germline ends.

For this clonotype: A much larger clonotype is one base distant, so this may be a read error. The V and J genes are TRBV10-3 and TRBJ1-5; D is perhaps TRBD1 (6 bases). This CDR3 has 13 amino acids. Germline loops: CDR1 ENHRY, CDR2 SYGVKD. Trimming cost V 6 bases and J 3 bases, with 9 bases left between them. The CDR3 DNA sequence: TGTGCCATCAGGGGACACCTCAATCAGCCCCAGCATTTT. Translation gives CAIRGHLNQPQHF.

This clonotype appeared a few times. This rearrangement joins TRBV6-2 or TRBV6-3 to TRBJ1-5; D might be TRBD1 (6 bases). Germline V gives CDR1 MNHEY, CDR2 SVGEGT. The CDR3 runs 16 residues. V dropped 4 bases and J dropped 5 bases, with 18 bases sitting between them. CDR3 in DNA: TGTGCCAGCAGTTCCCTGTGGGGGGGCAGCTATCAGCCCCAGCATTTT. Encoded protein: CASSSLWGGSYQPQHF.